A single sample is the source of the 16 T cell receptor beta chains below, sequenced in a study of T cells in Graves' hyperthyroidism and ophthalmopathy. Researchers took RNA transcripts and amplified the TCR beta CDR3 regions from them. In the first-round RT-PCR of the TCR CDR3, the HTBI primer set was used. TCRdb fed the multiplex PCR reads into MiXCR, producing one record per CDR3 protein. Counted here are around 440,000 distinct CDR3 sequences, 15% to 19% occurring once; the ten biggest clones make up 14%. Input material: blood. Receptor source: a woman younger than 30 with Graves' hyperthyroidism.

This clonotype has a count of ten or more. This chain joins TRBV28 and TRBJ2-7; TRBD2 is a possible D gene (6 bases). Trimming stripped 10 bases from V and 0 bases from J, with 16 bases between. Germline CDR1 and CDR2: MDHEN and SYDVKM. The CDR3 is 14 amino acids. The CDR3 protein is CATGSGHISYEQYF. CDR3 nucleotide sequence: TGTGCCACGGGCAGCGGGCATATCTCCTACGAGCAGTACTTC.

This clonotype came up many times. The chain combines TRBV7-9 with TRBJ2-7; D is unclear. The CDR3 totals 14 residues. V was pared by 5 bases and J by 0 bases, with 11 bases between. Germline CDR1 and CDR2: SEHNR and FQNEAQ (reference sequence). The CDR3 is CASSLDLSSYEQYF. In DNA form, the CDR3 reads TGTGCCAGCAGCCTGGACCTAAGCTCCTACGAGCAGTACTTC.

For this clonotype: A much more abundant neighbour one base away suggests this may be a read error. The chain has TRBV29-1 and TRBJ1-2; D is ambiguous. The CDR3 has 13 amino acids. Germline V gives CDR1 SQVTM, CDR2 ANQGSEA. For the CDR3, the DNA is TGCAGCGTTGAACCTAATAACAACTATGACTACACCTTC. Its protein product is CSVEPNNNYDYTF. Filled out from reference TRBV29-1 and TRBJ1-2, the complete variable domain reads SAVISQKPSRDICQRGTSLTIQCQVDSQVTMMFWYRQQPGQSLTLIATANQGSEATYESGFVIDKFPISRPNLTFSTLTVSNMSPEDSSIYLCSVEPNNNYDYTFGSGTRLTVV.

In this sample, this clonotype turned up many times. V gene TRBV13 combines with J gene TRBJ2-7, with no clear D. CDR3 length: 11 residues. Germline V gene sequence: CDR1 PRHDT, CDR2 FYEKMQ (reference sequence). V gave up 4 bases and J gave up 4 bases, with 5 bases separating them. CDR3 residues: CASSYEYEQYF. As DNA, the CDR3 is TGTGCCAGCAGCTATGAATACGAGCAGTACTTC.

This clonotype turned up a few times. At one end, the junction sequence differs from germline, possibly due to a read error. The V and J genes are TRBV20-1 and TRBJ2-1, with TRBD1 matching over 8 bases. There are 12 residues in the CDR3. CDR1 is DFQATT, CDR2 SNEGSKA, per germline (reference sequence). CDR3 coding DNA: TGCAGTGCTACCCCAGGGGGCAATGGGCAGTTCTTC. It encodes CSATPGGNGQFF.

This clonotype was seen only a few times. The rearrangement links TRBV10-3 to TRBJ2-2; the match to TRBD2 covers 11 bases. This CDR3 is 16 amino acids long. The ends lost 8 bases at V and 0 bases at J; junction bases unmatched: 5. Germline V gene data show CDR1 as ENHRY and CDR2 as SYGVKD. The CDR3 DNA reads TGTGCCATCGGGCTAGCGGGGGGAACGAACACCGGGGAGCTGTTTTTT. It specifies CAIGLAGGTNTGELFF.

There are a few counts of this clonotype. The J gene is TRBJ2-6, the V gene TRBV6-2 or TRBV6-3; D ambiguous. This CDR3 region has 16 residues. The germline V and J ends were trimmed by 0 bases and 0 bases, with 6 bases remaining between them. Germline loops: CDR1 MNHEY, CDR2 SVGEGT. The CDR3 region has the DNA TGTGCCAGCAGTTACTCGACCCGCTCTGGGGCCAACGTCCTGACTTTC. This encodes CASSYSTRSGANVLTF.

On this clonotype: One base away lies a much larger clone, so this may be a sequencing read error. The V and J genes are TRBV2 and TRBJ2-7; no firm D call. Germline lookup yields CDR1 SNHLY and CDR2 FYNNEI. This CDR3 contains 14 residues. The V gene lost 6 bases and the J gene lost 3 bases, with 15 bases spanning the gap. This chain's CDR3 is CASRGNRVNYEQYF. CDR3 sequence (DNA): TGTGCCAGCAGGGGGAACAGAGTCAACTACGAGCAGTACTTC.

CDR3 DNA: TGCAGTGCTAGAGATCCAAGAGCGGGGGGGATTGAGCAGTTCTTC. Translating gives CSARDPRAGGIEQFF. The rearrangement links TRBV20-1 to TRBJ2-1; TRBD2 matches at 10 bases. The germline V gene encodes CDR1 DFQATT and CDR2 SNEGSKA (reference sequence). The CDR3 length is 15 residues. Germline trimming cut 0 bases from V and 9 bases from J; bases unmatched to any gene: 8.

The J gene is TRBJ2-2, the V gene TRBV19, with 7 bases matching TRBD2. The length of the CDR3 is 17 residues. J lost 0 bases, V lost 2 bases, and 6 bases had no gene match. CDR1 is LNHDA, CDR2 SQIVND, per germline (reference sequence). The CDR3 spells CASSIRLGRANTGELFF. CDR3 coding DNA: TGTGCCAGTAGTATAAGGTTAGGGAGGGCGAACACCGGGGAGCTGTTTTTT. Supplemented by reference TRBV19 and TRBJ2-2, the full variable domain reads DGGITQSPKYLFRKEGQNVTLSCEQNLNHDAMYWYRQDPGQGLRLIYYSQIVNDFQKGDIAEGYSVSREKKESFPLTVTSAQKNPTAFYLCASSIRLGRANTGELFFGEGSRLTVL.

This clonotype occurred a few times. The V gene is TRBV29-1, the J gene TRBJ1-2; no reliable D call. The CDR3 is made up of 12 amino acids. Germline lookup yields CDR1 SQVTM and CDR2 ANQGSEA. V lost 1 base and J lost 1, with 4 bases in between. CDR3 in DNA: TGCAGCGTTGAAGGGAGTAACTATGGCTACACCTTC. Its protein product is CSVEGSNYGYTF. The whole variable domain, remainder taken from reference TRBV29-1 and TRBJ1-2, is SAVISQKPSRDICQRGTSLTIQCQVDSQVTMMFWYRQQPGQSLTLIATANQGSEATYESGFVIDKFPISRPNLTFSTLTVSNMSPEDSSIYLCSVEGSNYGYTFGSGTRLTVV.

This clonotype appeared many times. This sequence joins TRBV5-6 and TRBJ1-2; no definite D call. Per the germline V gene, CDR1 is SGHDT and CDR2 is YYEEEE. V lost 5 bases and J lost 4, with 12 bases in between. The CDR3 spans 13 residues. The CDR3 DNA follows: TGTGCCAGCAGTGAGACGGTGTCCTATGGCTACACCTTC. Translating gives CASSETVSYGYTF.

This clonotype was seen repeatedly, ten times or more. The rearrangement joins TRBV3-1 to TRBJ1-6; D call uncertain. This CDR3 has 16 amino acids. CDR1 and CDR2 from the germline V gene are LGHDT and YNNKEL (reference sequence). V gave up 0 bases and J gave up 7 bases, with 13 bases separating them. The CDR3 nucleotides are TGTGCCAGCAGCCAAGATAGGCGTACGAGGAATTCACCCCTCCACTTT. Its translation is CASSQDRRTRNSPLHF.

This clonotype was recorded many times. This chain joins TRBV7-9 and TRBJ2-2; no clear D gene. In germline, CDR1 is SEHNR, CDR2 FQNEAQ (reference sequence). V shed 6 bases and J shed 5 bases, with 10 bases lying between them. The CDR3 has 13 residues. The CDR3 DNA reads as TGTGCCAGCAGACTTCCCCATACCGGGGAGCTGTTTTTT. Its translation is CASRLPHTGELFF.

The chain carries TRBV2 and TRBJ1-3, with D possibly being TRBD1 (6 bases). The CDR3 is made up of 16 amino acids. With 7 bases removed from V and 0 bases from J, the gap between germline ends came to 16 bases. CDR1 is SNHLY and CDR2 is FYNNEI in the germline V gene. Written as DNA, the CDR3 is TGTGCCAGCACTCCACCGGGACAAAGCTCTGGAAACACCATATATTTT. Amino acid sequence: CASTPPGQSSGNTIYF.

This clonotype has a count of ten or more. This chain links TRBV3-1 with TRBJ2-1, with a possible D match to TRBD2 (6 bases). With 2 bases removed from V and 2 bases from J, the gap between germline ends came to 19 bases. The CDR3 is made up of 18 amino acids. Germline V gives CDR1 LGHDT, CDR2 YNNKEL (reference sequence). CDR3 region: CASSQTIGTAAPYNEQFF. The CDR3 DNA sequence: TGTGCCAGCAGCCAAACAATCGGGACTGCCGCACCCTACAATGAGCAGTTCTTC.